One and the same sample provided the 26 T cell receptor beta chains below, sequenced in a study of blood T cells in healthy people across ages (dated by TCRdb to the mid-2010s). The library came from 5' RACE. Sequenced on an Illumina HiSeq 2500. The second PCR ran for about 6 to 12 cycles and used a J-beta primer mix along with a sample-barcoded 5' primer. The raw public reads went through TCRdb reprocessing: fastp at Q25, MiXCR clone calling, in-frame beta chains kept. Records with the same CDR3 protein are collapsed into one entry carrying the most frequent genes and DNA. The sample records 720,000 or so distinct CDR3 sequences, 40% to 45% of which are singletons. The top ten hold 25% to 30% of the sample. Sequenced material: blood. These receptors all come from an older man in good health.

This chain uses TRBV24-1 with TRBJ2-3; 11 bases map to TRBD2. This CDR3 has 16 amino acids. Germline lookup yields CDR1 KGHDR and CDR2 SFDVKD. V trimming: 2 bases; J trimming: 3 bases; junction bases outside the gene matches: 3. The CDR3 nucleotides read TGTGCCACCAGTGATTGGGCTAGCGGGAGGACAGATACGCAGTATTTT. Protein: CATSDWASGRTDTQYF.

V and J are TRBV6-2 or TRBV6-3 and TRBJ2-7; 8 positions match TRBD2. J was trimmed by 3 bases and V by 6 bases; bases with no gene match: 10. The CDR3 runs to 15 residues. Germline V gene lookup returns CDR1 MNHEY and CDR2 SVGEGT. The CDR3 spells CASRLDRTSNYEQYF. CDR3 nucleotide sequence: TGTGCCAGCAGGCTAGACCGGACTAGCAACTACGAGCAGTACTTC.

V gene TRBV5-1 combines with J gene TRBJ2-7; D call uncertain. This CDR3 has 13 amino acids. CDR1 and CDR2 from the germline V gene are SGHRS and YFSETQ. Trimming left V 5 bases short and J 0 bases short, with 9 bases between. The CDR3 DNA is TGCGCCAGCAGTACAGTCAACTCCTACGAGCAGTACTTC. This gives the protein CASSTVNSYEQYF.

The chain is built from TRBV5-1 and TRBJ2-2; D perhaps matches TRBD2 (5 bases). CDR3 length: 17 residues. Trimming removed 4 bases from V and 4 bases from J, with 20 bases in between. The germline V gene has CDR1 SGHRS and CDR2 YFSETQ. CDR3 amino acids: CASSLSSRSRRTGELFF. CDR3 nucleotide sequence: TGCGCCAGCAGCCTTTCTAGCAGGAGCAGGCGCACCGGGGAGCTGTTTTTT.

Concerning this clonotype: The germline gene is not matched at one end of the junction; a read error may be the cause. The V and J genes are TRBV7-9 and TRBJ2-6; D remains unclear. The CDR3 extends over 14 amino acids. Germline loops: CDR1 SEHNR, CDR2 FQNEAQ (reference sequence). CDR3 in DNA: TGCGCCAGCAGCCAAGTAACGGGGGCCAACGTCCTGACTTTC. Its translation is CASSQVTGANVLTF.

The chain is built from TRBV6-6 and TRBJ2-1, with 9 bases matching TRBD2. The J call may be incorrect, as the DNA end agrees better with TRBJ2-7. Per germline, CDR1 MNHNY and CDR2 SVGAGI (reference sequence). CDR3 length: 14 amino acids. CDR3 in DNA: TGTGCCAGCGGGAAGACTAGCGGAATCAATGAGCAGTACTTC. It is translated as CASGKTSGINEQYF.

To note about this clonotype: A read error may explain this, as a much larger clone is one base away. The rearrangement joins TRBV27 to TRBJ2-1; 7 bases are a match to TRBD2. With 2 bases clipped from V and 4 bases from J, the junction kept 5 bases outside the gene matches. CDR1 is MNHEY and CDR2 is SMNVEV in the germline V gene (reference sequence). This CDR3 is 15 amino acids long. The CDR3 bases are TGTGCCAGCAGTTTAGCGGGGGACGGTTACAATGAGCAGTTCTTC. It is translated as CASSLAGDGYNEQFF.

Only a few counts were recorded for this clonotype. The chain employs TRBV25-1 and TRBJ2-7; D is perhaps TRBD1 (5 bases). The CDR3 has 14 residues. Germline CDR1 and CDR2: MGHDK and SYGVNS. The ends were cut back, 6 bases at V and 3 bases at J, with 15 bases in the middle. The CDR3 spells CASSYRTFFYEQYF. The DNA for the CDR3 is TGTGCCAGCAGCTACAGGACCTTTTTCTACGAGCAGTACTTC.

A word on this clonotype: A much larger clonotype is one base distant, so this may be a read error. Written as DNA, the CDR3 is TGTGCCAGCAGGTACGGACACAATGAGCAGTACTTC. Amino acids: CASRYGHNEQYF. The chain carries TRBV6-2 or TRBV6-3 and TRBJ2-7; TRBD1 might be the D (5 bases). The CDR3 extends over 12 amino acids. The ends were cut back, 6 bases at V and 7 bases at J, with 13 bases in the middle. CDR1 is MNHEY and CDR2 is SVGEGT in the germline V gene.

Comment on this clonotype: A much more abundant neighbour one base away suggests this may be a read error. The chain couples TRBV14 to TRBJ1-2; D is unclear. The germline CDR1 and CDR2 sequences are SGHDN and FVKESK. The CDR3 extends over 11 amino acids. V was trimmed by 4 bases and J by 13 bases, leaving 13 bases between them. The CDR3 region has the DNA TGTGCCAGCAGCCCTGGGGTGTTCTTCACCTTC. It yields the protein CASSPGVFFTF.

This clonotype has more than one count but fewer than ten. The rearrangement joins TRBV29-1 to TRBJ2-7; D call uncertain. The germline V gene encodes CDR1 SQVTM and CDR2 ANQGSEA. V shed 1 base and J shed 3 bases, with 13 bases lying between them. The CDR3 has 14 amino acids. CDR3 bases: TGCAGCGTTGAAGGGGTCTCCTCCGGCTACGAGCAGTACTTC. Translated, it gives CSVEGVSSGYEQYF.

V is TRBV20-1 and J is TRBJ2-1, with D possibly TRBD2 on 6 matching bases. Trimming stripped 2 bases from V and 5 bases from J, with 16 bases between. CDR1 is DFQATT and CDR2 is SNEGSKA in the germline V gene (reference sequence). The CDR3 is made up of 15 amino acids. The CDR3 DNA follows: TGCAGTGCTAGACAGGCGGACTACACCCACAATGAGCAGTTCTTC. Its translation is CSARQADYTHNEQFF.

This clonotype is a singleton in its sample. The rearrangement links TRBV9 to TRBJ2-3; unclear D gene. This CDR3 contains 14 residues. V lost 5 bases, J lost 6 bases, and 16 bases lay in between. CDR1 is SGDLS and CDR2 is YYNGEE in the germline V gene. Here the CDR3 reads CASSRNTNGDTQYF. CDR3 nucleotides: TGTGCCAGCAGTCGTAATACTAACGGGGATACGCAGTATTTT. The entire variable domain, with the rest obtained from reference TRBV9 and TRBJ2-3, is as follows: DSGVTQTPKHLITATGQRVTLRCSPRSGDLSVYWYQQSLDQGLQFLIQYYNGEERAKGNILERFSAQQFPDLHSELNLSSLELGDSALYFCASSRNTNGDTQYFGPGTRLTVL.

This clonotype was detected only a few times. The chain recombines TRBV20-1 with TRBJ2-5, with 9 bases fitting TRBD1. This CDR3 spans 16 amino acids. V was clipped by 0 bases and J by 3 bases; unmatched bases: 8. CDR1 and CDR2 from the germline V gene are DFQATT and SNEGSKA (reference sequence). The DNA of the CDR3 is TGCAGTGCTAGAGAACCTCTAGGGACAGGGAAAGAGACCCAGTACTTC. Translated: CSAREPLGTGKETQYF.

As regards this clonotype: One end of the junction is discordant with germline, which a read error may explain. This chain links TRBV6-2 or TRBV6-3 with TRBJ2-1, with D unresolved. CDR3 size: 14 residues. The germline CDR1 and CDR2 sequences are MNHEY and SVGEGT. The CDR3 coding sequence is TGTGCCGGCAGACTTTGGGAACCGTACAATGAGCAGTTCTTC. Protein: CAGRLWEPYNEQFF.

CDR3 protein: CATSSFTGGSYNEQFF. In nucleotides, the CDR3 is TGTGCCACCAGCAGCTTCACAGGGGGCTCTTACAATGAGCAGTTCTTC. The J gene is TRBJ2-1, the V gene TRBV15, with 9 bases identical to TRBD1. Looked up from germline, CDR1 is LNHNV and CDR2 is YYDKDF (reference sequence). Trimming at V came to 3 bases and at J to 4 bases, leaving 7 bases not matched to a gene. The CDR3 is 16 residues long.

The rearrangement uses TRBV5-1 and TRBJ2-1, with 9 bases identical to TRBD2. The germline V gene has CDR1 SGHRS and CDR2 YFSETQ. The CDR3 covers 14 residues. The V and J ends lost 7 bases and 4 bases, in that order; junction bases with no gene match: 6. The CDR3 DNA reads as TGCGCCAGCGGAAGACTAGCGGAGTACAATGAGCAGTTCTTC. The encoded protein is CASGRLAEYNEQFF.

This clonotype was recorded a few times. An end of the junction differs from the germline gene, which may be a read error. This chain joins TRBV20-1 and TRBJ2-3; D ambiguous. CDR1 and CDR2 (germline): DFQATT, SNEGSKA (reference sequence). The CDR3 runs to 15 residues. In nucleotides, the CDR3 is TGCAGTGCTGGAGACTCCTCGACCAGCACAGATACGCAGTATTTT. Amino acids: CSAGDSSTSTDTQYF.

V usage is TRBV5-5 and J usage is TRBJ2-7, with 7 nucleotides matching TRBD2. V lost 3 bases and J lost 3; bases outside the gene matches: 9. The CDR3 consists of 15 residues. Germline V gene lookup returns CDR1 SGHKS and CDR2 YYEKEE (reference sequence). CDR3 amino acids: CASSSSGDLGYEQYF. In DNA form, the CDR3 reads TGTGCCAGCAGCTCAAGCGGGGATCTGGGCTACGAGCAGTACTTC.

The CDR3, as DNA: TGTGCCAGCATAACTAGCGGTAACAATGAGCAGTTCTTC. Encoded protein: CASITSGNNEQFF. This chain links TRBV28 with TRBJ2-1; 8 positions agree with TRBD2. CDR1 is MDHEN and CDR2 is SYDVKM in the germline V gene. The CDR3 length is 13 residues. V trimming: 7 bases; J trimming: 5 bases; junction bases outside the gene matches: 4.

Written as DNA, the CDR3 is TGTGCCAGCAGCGTACAGCTTTCTTATGGCTACACCTTC. The encoded protein is CASSVQLSYGYTF. The chain is built from TRBV9 and TRBJ1-2; D is undetermined. Germline V lookup: CDR1 SGDLS, CDR2 YYNGEE. V lost 1 base, J lost 5 bases, and 9 bases lay in between. The CDR3 consists of 13 residues.

The V and J genes are TRBV25-1 and TRBJ1-2, with TRBD1 as a possible D gene (6 bases). There are 13 residues in the CDR3. The V gene's germline CDR1 is MGHDK and CDR2 SYGVNS. Trimming took 5 bases from V and 6 from J, leaving 13 bases between them. CDR3: CASSRKQGDGYTF. DNA for the CDR3: TGTGCCAGCAGTCGTAAACAGGGTGATGGCTACACCTTC.

The J gene is TRBJ1-4, the V gene TRBV3-1; TRBD1 might be the D (5 bases). CDR1 LGHDT and CDR2 YNNKEL come from the germline V gene (reference sequence). The CDR3 extends over 17 amino acids. Trimming stripped 5 bases from V and 8 bases from J, with 24 bases between. This CDR3 reads CASSTRGEEFSQEKLFF. The CDR3 DNA is TGTGCCAGCAGCACCCGAGGGGAGGAATTCTCTCAGGAAAAACTGTTTTTT.

The gene calls are TRBV10-1 and TRBJ2-1; 9 bases are shared with TRBD2. Germline V gives CDR1 WNHNN, CDR2 SYGVQD (reference sequence). The CDR3 spans 14 residues. Losses at the gene ends were 3 bases for V and 8 bases for J; bases not matched to a gene: 5. The CDR3 DNA follows: TGCGCCAGCAGTGATGGGACTAGCCTTTATGAGCAGTTCTTC. This encodes CASSDGTSLYEQFF.

CDR3 amino acids: CASSVGIEETQYF. The CDR3 DNA reads TGTGCCAGCTCAGTAGGGATCGAGGAGACCCAGTACTTC. The chain couples TRBV18 to TRBJ2-5; D unclear. There are 13 residues in the CDR3. The V and J ends lost 5 bases and 5 bases respectively, with 12 bases between them. CDR1 is KGHSH and CDR2 is LQKENI in the germline V gene.

The V and J genes are TRBV6-2 or TRBV6-3 and TRBJ2-7, with 8 bases aligning to TRBD1. The end of the DNA fits TRBJ2-5 better, so the J call may be wrong. The CDR3 spans 13 residues. Germline V lookup: CDR1 MNHEY, CDR2 SVGEGT. The CDR3 protein is CASKRTGTETQYF. CDR3 sequence (DNA): TGTGCCAGCAAAAGGACAGGGACGGAGACCCAGTACTTC.